These T cell receptor beta chains were read from a single sample in a study of regulatory T cells in long-lasting Graves disease. TCRdb re-derived calls from the multiplex PCR reads in MiXCR, one entry per CDR3 protein. The sample consists of 320,000 or so distinct CDR3 sequences, 18% of them appearing once. The sequencing here drew on peripheral blood mononuclear cells (PBMCs), taken at new diagnosis, from a patient treated with antithyroid drugs. These TCRs come from a female donor with Graves disease. Each CDR3 is given with its conserved first and last residue. D genes are given only for firm matches. Clone size appears in some rows only: once, few, many, or a class for an expanded clone.

abundance: many; j_gene: TRBJ2-1; d_gene: TRBD2; v_gene: TRBV27; CDR3aa: CASSSRLAGEGDNEQFF; CDR3nt: TGTGCCAGCAGTTCCCGACTAGCGGGAGAAGGTGACAATGAGCAGTTCTTC
abundance: many; j_gene: TRBJ1-4; d_gene: .; v_gene: TRBV28; CDR3aa: CASRNGGDREKLFF; CDR3nt: TGTGCCAGCAGAAATGGCGGGGATCGTGAAAAACTGTTTTTT
abundance: many; j_gene: TRBJ2-2; d_gene: .; v_gene: TRBV2; CDR3aa: CASSFPGTYNTGELFF; CDR3nt: TGTGCCAGCAGTTTTCCCGGGACTTACAACACCGGGGAGCTGTTTTTT
abundance: .; j_gene: TRBJ1-6; d_gene: TRBD1; v_gene: TRBV28; CDR3aa: CASSIQGSYNSPLHF; CDR3nt: TGTGCCAGCAGCATACAGGGGTCCTATAATTCACCCCTCCACTTT
abundance: .; j_gene: TRBJ1-1; d_gene: .; v_gene: TRBV25-1; CDR3aa: CASSEGIGVFF; CDR3nt: TGTGCCAGCAGTGAAGGGATTGGGGTTTTCTTT
abundance: few; j_gene: TRBJ2-1; d_gene: .; v_gene: TRBV7-9; CDR3aa: CASSFPHTLYNEQFF; CDR3nt: TGTGCCAGCAGCTTCCCGCACACCCTTTACAATGAGCAGTTCTTC
abundance: many; j_gene: TRBJ2-7; d_gene: TRBD2; v_gene: TRBV30; CDR3aa: CAWSGLAGGRYEQYF; CDR3nt: TGTGCCTGGAGTGGGCTAGCGGGAGGGCGCTACGAGCAGTACTTC
abundance: many; j_gene: TRBJ2-7; d_gene: TRBD1; v_gene: TRBV19; CDR3aa: CASTTGQGVRGSYEQYF; CDR3nt: TGTGCCAGTACCACGGGACAGGGGGTCCGCGGCTCCTACGAGCAGTACTTC
abundance: many; j_gene: TRBJ2-5; d_gene: .; v_gene: TRBV3-1; CDR3aa: CASSQPHETQYF; CDR3nt: TGTGCCAGCAGCCAGCCACACGAGACCCAGTACTTC
abundance: many; j_gene: TRBJ2-7; d_gene: TRBD2; v_gene: TRBV5-1; CDR3aa: CASRKSGSGYEQYF; CDR3nt: TGCGCCAGCAGGAAGAGCGGGAGTGGGTACGAGCAGTACTTC
abundance: .; j_gene: TRBJ1-4; d_gene: TRBD1; v_gene: TRBV20-1; CDR3aa: CSASPGGSTNEKLFF; CDR3nt: TGCAGTGCTAGTCCAGGGGGATCAACTAATGAAAAACTGTTTTTT